The table lists the clone carrying this T cell receptor (beta chain) with a few counts. The target antigen is unknown. Trimming removed 4 bases from V and 0 bases from J, with 9 bases in between. In germline, CDR1 is SGDLS, CDR2 YYNGEE. This CDR3 is 14 amino acids long. The data derive from a study of post-analysis software for immune sequencing data. Looking at the study overall: As for disease course, relapsing-remitting, secondary progressive and progressive-relapsing multiple sclerosis were all included.

Overall study findings and caveats: Compared with controls, patients had more of roughly five TRBV segments, including TRBV5-6, TRBV5-1 and TRBV20-1. Those with multiple sclerosis, the patient group, showed significantly lower normalized Chao1 diversity than controls.

TCR beta cDNA libraries had unique molecular identifiers. TCRdb reprocessed the PCR reads via MiXCR and lists one record per CDR3 protein. Here the sample spans 400,000 to 500,000 distinct CDR3 sequences, roughly 40% being singletons. The sequence came from a girl aged 2 to 10 with multiple sclerosis. The rearrangement joins TRBV9 to TRBJ2-3; D gene unclear. Input material: blood. The CDR3 coding sequence is TGTGCCAGCAGCCTTCCAGGCAGCACAGATACGCAGTATTTT. The encoded protein is CASSLPGSTDTQYF.